This passage covers 25 T cell receptor beta chains from one sample sequenced in a study of molecular identifiers for immune sequencing clone quantification. One entry per CDR3 protein, called by TCRdb with MiXCR from the PCR reads. The sample lists hundreds of thousands of distinct CDR3 sequences, roughly 23% occurring once. The specimen was naive CD8+ T cells from blood, with Jurkat cell RNA spiked in. Subset of the sample: FACS-sorted CD8+CD4-CCR7+CD45RA+ naive T cells. The receptors derive from a human donor in good health. Some libraries in this study had Jurkat cell RNA spiked in.

The V call is TRBV19, the J call TRBJ2-2, with unresolved D. V dropped 1 base and J dropped 7 bases, with 4 bases sitting between them. The CDR3 covers 12 residues. Germline lookup yields CDR1 LNHDA and CDR2 SQIVND (reference sequence). CDR3 nucleotide sequence: TGTGCCAGTAGTATAGTTTACGGGGAGCTGTTTTTT. Translating gives CASSIVYGELFF.

The chain uses TRBV27 and TRBJ2-7; 12 bases are a match to TRBD1. Germline CDR1 reads MNHEY; CDR2 reads SMNVEV (reference sequence). CDR3 size: 15 residues. V dropped 5 bases and J dropped 3; count of bases not matched to a gene: 5. The CDR3 nucleotides read TGTGCCAGCAGTGCAGGGACAGGGGGCATCTACGAGCAGTACTTC. This encodes CASSAGTGGIYEQYF.

The chain couples TRBV4-3 to TRBJ1-1; D not certain. CDR3 size: 15 residues. V was clipped by 0 bases and J by 5 bases, with 13 bases between them. The germline V gene encodes CDR1 LGHNA and CDR2 YSLEER. The CDR3 DNA sequence: TGCGCCAGCAGCCAAGATTCGGGAGTTTGGACTGAAGCTTTCTTT. As protein: CASSQDSGVWTEAFF.

The chain recombines TRBV27 with TRBJ2-2, with 9 bases identical to TRBD1. The CDR3 spans 15 residues. With V trimmed by 5 bases and J by 7 bases, 8 bases remained unmatched. CDR1 MNHEY and CDR2 SMNVEV come from the germline V gene (reference sequence). The CDR3 nucleotides are TGTGCCAGCAGTCCGGGACAGGGAGAAAGCGGGGAGCTGTTTTTT. Encoded protein: CASSPGQGESGELFF.

V and J are TRBV12-3 or TRBV12-4 and TRBJ2-2; D may be TRBD1 or TRBD2 (6 bases each). V was cut by 3 bases and J by 0 bases, with 14 bases left in between. This CDR3 region has 17 residues. The CDR3 loop reads CASSFIGGGPNTGELFF. As DNA, the CDR3 is TGTGCCAGCAGTTTTATAGGGGGAGGACCGAACACCGGGGAGCTGTTTTTT.

In the case of this clonotype: At one of its ends the junction is not consistent with the germline gene, which may arise from a read error. The rearrangement joins TRBV30 to TRBJ2-3; the D gene is possibly TRBD1 (5 bases). The length of the CDR3 is 13 residues. CDR1 is GTSNPN and CDR2 is SVGIG in the germline V gene (reference sequence). The chain's CDR3 is CASSRDYTDPQYF. The CDR3 DNA follows: TGTGCCAGTAGCAGGGATTACACAGATCCGCAGTATTTT.

Remarks on this clonotype: This may be a read error, as it is one base from a much larger clone. The CDR3 region is CANRLAGEETQYF. Written as DNA, the CDR3 is TGTGCCAACCGCCTGGCGGGCGAAGAGACCCAGTACTTC. V and J are TRBV6-5 and TRBJ2-5; tentatively, D is TRBD2 (5 bases). Germline CDR1 and CDR2: MNHEY and SVGAGI. This CDR3 is 13 amino acids long. Trimming removed 10 bases from V and 3 bases from J, with 15 bases in between.

This clonotype has only a few counts. The chain has TRBV20-1 and TRBJ2-2; D gene uncertain. V was shortened by 1 base and J by 0 bases, with 18 bases between the two germline ends. This CDR3 is built from 18 residues. Germline CDR1 is DFQATT and CDR2 is SNEGSKA (reference sequence). CDR3 in DNA: TGCAGTGCTAGAGTCCCCCCTGGGCTGTACCCGAACACCGGGGAGCTGTTTTTT. Encoded protein: CSARVPPGLYPNTGELFF.

This chain connects TRBV24-1 to TRBJ2-1, with a tentative D call TRBD2 (5 bases). The CDR3 extends over 13 amino acids. CDR1 and CDR2 from the germline V gene are KGHDR and SFDVKD. V lost 2 bases and J lost 10, with 11 bases in between. Here the CDR3 DNA reads TGTGCCACCAGTGATTATGAGGGCAGAGAGCAGTTCTTC. This gives the protein CATSDYEGREQFF.

The V call is TRBV11-2, the J call TRBJ1-1; a possible D gene is TRBD1 (6 bases). V lost 0 bases and J 11 bases, leaving 13 bases between the germline ends. CDR3 length: 13 amino acids. Per germline, CDR1 SGHAT and CDR2 FQNNGV. In DNA form, the CDR3 reads TGTGCCAGCAGCTTAGATCCTCAGGGGATGGCTTTCTTT. This translates into CASSLDPQGMAFF.

The chain is built from TRBV12-3 or TRBV12-4 and TRBJ2-3; no clear D gene. V dropped 4 bases and J dropped 6 bases, with 20 bases sitting between them. This CDR3 has 16 amino acids. The CDR3 is CASSSFLLGNGDTQYF. In DNA form, the CDR3 reads TGTGCCAGCAGTTCCTTCCTCCTAGGGAATGGGGATACGCAGTATTTT.

The table lists this clonotype with many counts. The rearrangement links TRBV12-3 or TRBV12-4 to TRBJ2-2; D gene uncertain. This CDR3 comprises 13 residues. V was pared by 5 bases and J by 1 base, with 5 bases between. This CDR3 is CASSDGNTGELFF. The CDR3 region has the DNA TGTGCCAGCAGTGACGGGAACACCGGGGAGCTGTTTTTT.

CDR3 sequence: CASSPSLNQPQHF. CDR3 DNA: TGTGCCAGTAGTCCGAGTCTTAATCAGCCCCAGCATTTT. The chain carries TRBV19 and TRBJ1-5; no definite D call. Trimming removed 5 bases from V and 4 bases from J, with 9 bases in between. Germline V lookup: CDR1 LNHDA, CDR2 SQIVND (reference sequence). The CDR3 extends over 13 amino acids.

This clonotype has a handful of counts. The V gene is TRBV29-1, the J gene TRBJ1-2; no clear D. Between the trimmed V and J ends, which lost 0 bases and 2 bases, there was a span of 4 bases. CDR1 and CDR2 from the germline V gene are SQVTM and ANQGSEA. The CDR3 consists of 12 residues. The DNA for the CDR3 is TGCAGCGTTGAAGAAACGAACTATGGCTACACCTTC. Translating it yields CSVEETNYGYTF.

This clonotype has more than one count but fewer than ten. The chain carries TRBV6-2 or TRBV6-3 and TRBJ2-1; a possible D gene is TRBD2 (6 bases). With 6 bases removed from V and 9 bases from J, the gap between germline ends came to 27 bases. Germline CDR1 MNHEY, CDR2 SVGEGT. This CDR3 is 17 amino acids long. CDR3 protein: CASRTPPWRVSRGEQFF. CDR3 in DNA: TGTGCCAGCAGAACTCCCCCCTGGAGGGTTAGTAGGGGTGAGCAGTTCTTC.

A remark on this clonotype: One junction end does not reproduce the germline sequence, and a read error may be involved. This rearrangement joins TRBV6-5 to TRBJ2-1; D may match TRBD1 or TRBD2 (5 bases each). The germline V gene encodes CDR1 MNHEY and CDR2 SVGAGI. The CDR3 spans 18 residues. As DNA, the CDR3 is TGTGCCAGCAGTTACTCGCCGGTTGGGGGACGCTCCTACAATGCGCAGTTCTTC. Translating gives CASSYSPVGGRSYNAQFF.

This clonotype was seen at least ten times. V gene TRBV15 combines with J gene TRBJ1-5; the D is unclear. Germline assignment: CDR1 LNHNV and CDR2 YYDKDF (reference sequence). V was trimmed by 1 base and J by 0 bases, leaving 7 bases between them. There are 15 residues in the CDR3. The CDR3 reads CATSRGRNSNQPQHF. The DNA of the CDR3 is TGTGCCACCAGCAGAGGACGAAATAGCAATCAGCCCCAGCATTTT. Full variable domain (missing parts from reference TRBV15 and TRBJ1-5): DAMVIQNPRYQVTQFGKPVTLSCSQTLNHNVMYWYQQKSSQAPKLLFHYYDKDFNNEADTPDNFQSRRPNTSFCFLDIRSPGLGDTAMYLCATSRGRNSNQPQHFGDGTRLSIL.

This clonotype was picked up a small number of times. The rearrangement uses TRBV6-2 or TRBV6-3 and TRBJ2-1; 10 bases agree with TRBD2. This CDR3 contains 15 residues. Germline V gene lookup returns CDR1 MNHEY and CDR2 SVGEGT. V trimming: 7 bases; J trimming: 9 bases; junction bases outside the gene matches: 12. CDR3 bases: TGTGCCAGCAAACCCTCGGGACTAGCGTTCCTTGAGCAGTTCTTC. It yields the protein CASKPSGLAFLEQFF.

This clonotype was recorded many times. The chain recombines TRBV20-1 with TRBJ2-1; no clear D. The CDR3 has 15 amino acids. Germline CDR1 DFQATT, CDR2 SNEGSKA (reference sequence). Trimming pared 6 bases from V and 0 bases from J, leaving 15 bases between. The chain's CDR3 is CSALVPGFSYNEQFF. CDR3 DNA sequence: TGCAGTGCCCTAGTACCGGGCTTCTCCTACAATGAGCAGTTCTTC.

This clonotype was detected a few times. The chain employs TRBV4-3 and TRBJ2-3; maybe TRBD2 (5 bases). There are 14 residues in the CDR3. Trimming took 0 bases from V and 11 from J, leaving 15 bases between them. Germline CDR1 LGHNA, CDR2 YSLEER. This CDR3 reads CASSQDLGSRGQYF. CDR3 nucleotide sequence: TGCGCCAGCAGCCAAGACCTGGGGAGTCGGGGGCAGTATTTT.

The rearrangement uses TRBV12-5 and TRBJ1-5; TRBD1 aligns across 7 bases. This CDR3 spans 14 amino acids. Per the germline V gene, CDR1 is LGHNT and CDR2 is FRNRAP. J was trimmed by 7 bases and V by 6 bases; bases with no gene match: 9. The CDR3 sequence is CASGEDRAGQPQHF. In DNA, the CDR3 is TGTGCTAGTGGAGAAGACAGGGCCGGGCAGCCCCAGCATTTT.

This clonotype was seen many times. This chain connects TRBV29-1 to TRBJ2-7, with TRBD1 matching over 9 bases. Trimming cost V 4 bases and J 7 bases; bases outside gene matches: 8. The CDR3 is 13 amino acids. Germline CDR1 and CDR2: SQVTM and ANQGSEA. CDR3 bases: TGCAGCGTTGGACCGGGACAGGGTTATGAGCAGTACTTC. Protein: CSVGPGQGYEQYF.

This clonotype was observed at least ten times. The chain recombines TRBV28 with TRBJ1-1, with D tentatively TRBD1 (6 bases). The germline V gene has CDR1 MDHEN and CDR2 SYDVKM. Trimming pared 4 bases from V and 0 bases from J, leaving 18 bases between. The CDR3 is 17 residues long. The DNA of the CDR3 is TGTGCCAGCAGTTCACCTCAATGGCAGGGGATGAACACTGAAGCTTTCTTT. It encodes CASSSPQWQGMNTEAFF.

This clonotype was observed a few times. The chain links TRBV5-8 to TRBJ2-5; D possibly corresponds to TRBD1 (5 bases). From germline, CDR1 is SGHTS and CDR2 YDEGEE. The V end lost 4 bases, the J end lost 0 bases, and 16 bases lay between the germline ends. The CDR3 has 16 residues. CDR3 sequence reads: CASSPGAGPYQETQYF. The DNA of the CDR3 is TGTGCCAGCAGCCCTGGGGCAGGGCCGTACCAAGAGACCCAGTACTTC.

About this clonotype itself: This could be a read error, since a much larger clone is one nucleotide away. V gene TRBV27 combines with J gene TRBJ2-7, with 7 bases that match TRBD1. The CDR3 is 17 residues long. V gave up 6 bases and J gave up 3 bases; unmatched junction bases: 17. Germline CDR1 and CDR2: MNHEY and SMNVEV (reference sequence). The CDR3 is CASRLETPGTDVYEQYF. In DNA, the CDR3 is TGTGCCAGCAGACTCGAGACCCCCGGGACAGACGTCTACGAGCAGTACTTC.